A single sample is the source of the 28 T cell receptor beta chains below, sequenced in a study of CD8 T cells in ankylosing spondylitis. One entry per CDR3 protein results from TCRdb running MiXCR on the 5' RACE reads. This table holds roughly 240,000 distinct CDR3 sequences, 8% to 10% found once. The specimen sequenced was blood, either unsorted or a sorted T cell fraction (not recorded which). Receptors were obtained from a female donor with ankylosing spondylitis or in good health (not recorded which).

This clonotype was observed many times. The gene calls are TRBV25-1 and TRBJ2-7; 8 positions match TRBD1. The junction had 4 bases not matched to a gene; V was cut back by 9 bases and J by 3 bases. The CDR3 sequence is 12 residues long. Germline V CDR1 and CDR2: MGHDK, SYGVNS. The CDR3 reads CASTDRVYEQYF. CDR3 DNA sequence: TGTGCCAGTACGGACAGGGTCTACGAGCAGTACTTC.

This clonotype was recorded many times. The chain joins TRBV6-1 to TRBJ2-5; unclear D gene. From germline, CDR1 is MNHNS and CDR2 SASEGT. This CDR3 comprises 14 residues. With 5 bases removed from V and 2 bases from J, the gap between germline ends came to 12 bases. The CDR3 loop is CASSPRTLQETQYF. CDR3 coding DNA: TGTGCCAGCAGTCCGCGGACGCTACAAGAGACCCAGTACTTC.

This clonotype was observed many times. The chain carries TRBV6-1 and TRBJ2-7, with D possibly matching TRBD1 (7 bases). The CDR3 is 14 residues long. The germline gives CDR1 MNHNS, CDR2 SASEGT. The V end lost 4 bases, the J end lost 3 bases, and 13 bases lay between the germline ends. The CDR3 spells CASSAQGGDYEQYF. CDR3 coding DNA: TGTGCCAGCAGTGCCCAGGGGGGTGACTACGAGCAGTACTTC.

The table lists this clonotype with many counts. The CDR3 region has the DNA TGTGCCATCAGTGACAGTGGATTCTCTGGAAACACCATATATTTT. This codes for CAISDSGFSGNTIYF. The rearrangement joins TRBV10-3 to TRBJ1-3; D remains unclear. Trimming shortened V by 3 bases and J by 0 bases, and 9 bases separated the two germline ends. CDR1 ENHRY and CDR2 SYGVKD come from the germline V gene. This CDR3 spans 15 amino acids.

This clonotype was observed at least ten times. The chain recombines TRBV15 with TRBJ2-5; 9 positions agree with TRBD2. Germline V lookup: CDR1 LNHNV, CDR2 YYDKDF (reference sequence). The V gene end was trimmed by 0 bases and the J gene end by 5 bases; junction bases not matched to a gene: 16. The CDR3 length is 19 residues. CDR3 nucleotide sequence: TGTGCCACCAGCAGAGATCAAAGCGGGCTGACTAGCGGCGAGGAGACCCAGTACTTC. Protein product: CATSRDQSGLTSGEETQYF.

Many counts were recorded for this clonotype. The V gene is TRBV12-3 or TRBV12-4, the J gene TRBJ1-2; D possibly corresponds to TRBD1 (6 bases). Trimming shortened V by 5 bases and J by 7 bases, and 14 bases separated the two germline ends. The CDR3 runs to 13 residues. The DNA of the CDR3 is TGTGCCAGCAGTAATCTAGGGGGGTTTGGCTACACCTTC. Its protein product is CASSNLGGFGYTF.

This clonotype was recorded many times. The rearrangement links TRBV28 to TRBJ2-7, with 10 bases identical to TRBD2. Looked up from germline, CDR1 is MDHEN and CDR2 is SYDVKM. V gave up 4 bases and J gave up 6 bases; unmatched junction bases: 6. There are 14 residues in the CDR3. The CDR3 nucleotides are TGTGCCAGCAGTTCCAGCGGGAGGGCTCCCGAGCAGTACTTC. This translates into CASSSSGRAPEQYF.

This clonotype was detected only a few times. CDR3 amino acids: CASSLELDYEQYF. CDR3 sequence (DNA): TGTGCCAGCAGCTTAGAACTCGACTACGAGCAGTACTTC. The chain links TRBV7-9 to TRBJ2-7; no reliable D call. The CDR3 spans 13 residues. CDR1 SEHNR and CDR2 FQNEAQ come from the germline V gene (reference sequence). Deletions cut 1 base from V and 3 bases from J, with 7 bases between.

This clonotype was seen only a few times. The rearrangement uses TRBV11-3 and TRBJ2-1; maybe TRBD2 (6 bases). V lost 5 bases and J lost 4, with 12 bases in between. This CDR3 spans 14 amino acids. Germline assignment: CDR1 SGHNT and CDR2 YENEEA. CDR3 DNA sequence: TGTGCCAGCAGCAATAGCGGAGATTACAATGAGCAGTTCTTC. It translates to CASSNSGDYNEQFF.

This clonotype was observed at least ten times. This chain connects TRBV20-1 to TRBJ1-2; D ambiguous. Looked up from germline, CDR1 is DFQATT and CDR2 is SNEGSKA (reference sequence). V lost 1 base, J lost 3 bases, and 9 bases lay in between. The CDR3 contains 13 residues. The CDR3 is CSARGETDYGYTF. CDR3 sequence (DNA): TGCAGTGCTAGAGGGGAGACGGACTATGGCTACACCTTC.

This clonotype was counted many times. The chain recombines TRBV20-1 with TRBJ2-7, with D possibly TRBD1 on 6 matching bases. Germline-derived CDR1 and CDR2 are DFQATT and SNEGSKA (reference sequence). Trimming cost V 8 bases and J 3 bases, with 17 bases left between them. The CDR3 totals 13 residues. CDR3: CSTFGQGFYEQYF. The CDR3 nucleotides are TGCAGTACCTTCGGCCAGGGGTTCTACGAGCAGTACTTC.

Details on this clonotype: It may be a read error: a sequence one base away is much more abundant. This chain uses TRBV11-2 with TRBJ2-3; D unclear. The J call may not be correct, given that the DNA end is closer to TRBJ1-5. The CDR3 runs to 20 residues. The germline CDR1 and CDR2 sequences are SGHAT and FQNNGV. The CDR3, as DNA: TGTGCCAGCAGCTTCCGTCAAGTCGATCAAATAGCGGGATCAACAGATACGCAGCATTTT. Its protein is CASSFRQVDQIAGSTDTQHF.

In its sample, this clonotype was seen many times. V is TRBV2 and J is TRBJ2-7; 7 positions agree with TRBD2. This CDR3 comprises 13 residues. J gave up 2 bases and V 6 bases, and 4 bases lay outside the gene matches. Germline V lookup: CDR1 SNHLY, CDR2 FYNNEI. DNA for the CDR3: TGTGCCAGCAGGGCGGGAGAGCCCTACGAGCAGTACTTC. It encodes CASRAGEPYEQYF.

This clonotype was observed at least ten times. The chain uses TRBV20-1 and TRBJ2-5; TRBD2 matches 8 bases. Trimming took 6 bases from V and 5 from J; bases not matched to a gene: 8. Germline values: CDR1 DFQATT, CDR2 SNEGSKA (reference sequence). The CDR3 sequence is 13 residues long. The CDR3, as DNA: TGCAGTGCCCACGGGGGGGGCTCGGAGACCCAGTACTTC. Its protein is CSAHGGGSETQYF.

In its sample, this clonotype was seen a few times. The chain recombines TRBV7-6 with TRBJ2-3; the D call may be TRBD1 or TRBD2 (6 bases each). Germline V gene sequence: CDR1 SGHVS, CDR2 FNYEAQ. Trimming removed 7 bases from V and 5 bases from J, with 37 bases in between. This CDR3 comprises 21 residues. The DNA for the CDR3 is TGTGCCAGCAACCCTGGTTGGGGGGCTAGGCGCGTCCTGGGTTCCGAAGATACGCAGTATTTT. Its protein is CASNPGWGARRVLGSEDTQYF.

This clonotype was seen repeatedly, ten times or more. J is TRBJ2-7 and V is TRBV28; D remains unclear. This CDR3 has 15 amino acids. Germline values: CDR1 MDHEN, CDR2 SYDVKM. The V end was cut by 5 bases, the J end by 1 base, with 15 bases between. CDR3: CASSPLQERSYEQYF. The CDR3 bases are TGTGCCAGCAGTCCTCTCCAGGAGCGATCCTACGAGCAGTACTTC.

In its sample, this clonotype was seen many times. This chain connects TRBV27 to TRBJ1-2; D might be TRBD1 (6 bases). This CDR3 has 14 amino acids. The V gene's germline CDR1 is MNHEY and CDR2 SMNVEV (reference sequence). V lost 5 bases to trimming and J lost 7 bases, with 17 bases between them. CDR3 in amino acids: CASSPHGGRFGYTF. CDR3 sequence (DNA): TGTGCCAGCAGTCCCCATGGGGGGCGATTTGGCTACACCTTC.

This clonotype was picked up many times. The chain combines TRBV5-1 with TRBJ2-4; possibly TRBD1 for D (5 bases). Germline lookup yields CDR1 SGHRS and CDR2 YFSETQ. Trimming cost V 0 bases and J 0 bases, with 7 bases left between them. The CDR3 is 15 residues long. The CDR3 sequence: CASSLGTGAKNIQYF. The CDR3 nucleotides read TGCGCCAGCAGCTTGGGCACAGGAGCCAAAAACATTCAGTACTTC.

This clonotype has ten or more counts. The CDR3: CSAFRDRVLRGETQYF. CDR3 nucleotide sequence: TGCAGTGCTTTCCGGGACAGAGTACTCCGAGGGGAGACCCAGTACTTC. J is TRBJ2-5 and V is TRBV20-1; 7 bases are shared with TRBD1. V trimming: 5 bases; J trimming: 5 bases; junction bases outside the gene matches: 17. The CDR3 spans 16 residues. Germline CDR1 reads DFQATT; CDR2 reads SNEGSKA (reference sequence).

This sequence joins TRBV7-2 and TRBJ2-7, with a tentative D call TRBD2 (6 bases). There are 13 residues in the CDR3. V lost 4 bases, J lost 5 bases, and 12 bases lay in between. From germline, CDR1 is SGHTA and CDR2 FQGNSA. In DNA, the CDR3 is TGTGCCAGCAGCTATACCCCTAGCGACGAGCAGTACTTC. Protein product: CASSYTPSDEQYF.

There are many counts of this clonotype. J is TRBJ1-2 and V is TRBV6-4; TRBD1 matches 9 bases. The CDR3 has 16 residues. Germline CDR1 is MRHNA and CDR2 is SNTAGT. V lost 0 bases to trimming and J lost 3 bases; unmatched junction nucleotides: 5. The CDR3 nucleotides read TGTGCCAGCAGTGACTCGAGCGGACAGGGGTACTATGGCTACACCTTC. Translation: CASSDSSGQGYYGYTF.

Points on this clonotype: A read error is possible here, since a much larger clone lies one base away. The chain joins TRBV7-9 to TRBJ1-1; D perhaps matches TRBD1 (6 bases). Germline lookup yields CDR1 SEHNR and CDR2 FQNEAQ (reference sequence). CDR3 length: 14 amino acids. CDR3 protein: CASSVARGGTEAFF. For the CDR3, the DNA is TGTGCCAGCAGCGTAGCGCGAGGGGGCACTGAAGCTTTCTTT.

This clonotype was recorded at least ten times. The V gene is TRBV29-1, the J gene TRBJ2-1, with TRBD2 identical over 9 bases. Trimming at V came to 7 bases and at J to 3 bases, leaving 7 bases not matched to a gene. The CDR3 consists of 14 residues. Germline V gene lookup returns CDR1 SQVTM and CDR2 ANQGSEA. The CDR3 nucleotides are TGCAGCGCCTTAGCGGGAGCTTTCTACAATGAGCAGTTCTTC. Residues: CSALAGAFYNEQFF.

A remark on this clonotype: This may arise from a read error, as a much more abundant clone is one base away. The J gene is TRBJ2-1, the V gene TRBV15; D is perhaps TRBD1 or TRBD2 (6 bases each). The CDR3 is made up of 16 amino acids. CDR1 is LNHNV and CDR2 is YYDKDF in the germline V gene (reference sequence). Trimming left V 3 bases short and J 0 bases short, with 12 bases between. The CDR3 region is CATSRGAGYSYNEQFF. In DNA form, the CDR3 reads TGTGCCACCAGCAGGGGGGCGGGGTACTCCTACAATGAGCAGTTCTTC.

This clonotype was found many times. J is TRBJ2-7 and V is TRBV6-1; D might be TRBD1 (7 bases). V lost 5 bases to trimming and J lost 7 bases, with 18 bases between them. The CDR3 loop spans 14 amino acids. Germline-derived CDR1 and CDR2 are MNHNS and SASEGT. The CDR3 spells CASSKRGTVKEQYF. DNA of the CDR3: TGTGCCAGCAGTAAACGCGGGACAGTGAAAGAGCAGTACTTC.

This clonotype was observed many times. This chain's CDR3 is CASSQDRVQETQYF. CDR3 nucleotides: TGTGCCAGCAGCCAAGACCGTGTACAAGAGACCCAGTACTTC. The chain has TRBV3-1 and TRBJ2-5; no firm D call. Trimming shortened V by 0 bases and J by 2 bases, and 7 bases separated the two germline ends. The CDR3 extends over 14 amino acids. CDR1 is LGHDT, CDR2 YNNKEL, per germline (reference sequence).

This clonotype was seen many times. This chain uses TRBV3-1 with TRBJ1-5; D remains unclear. There are 14 residues in the CDR3. The germline gives CDR1 LGHDT, CDR2 YNNKEL (reference sequence). V gave up 0 bases and J gave up 7 bases, with 10 bases separating them. CDR3 bases: TGTGCCAGCAGCCAAGACCGCGTACAACAGCCCCAGCATTTT. Protein sequence: CASSQDRVQQPQHF. Supplemented by reference TRBV3-1 and TRBJ1-5, the full variable domain reads DTAVSQTPKYLVTQMGNDKSIKCEQNLGHDTMYWYKQDSKKFLKIMFSYNNKELIINETVPNRFSPKSPDKAHLNLHINSLELGDSAVYFCASSQDRVQQPQHFGDGTRLSIL.

As concerns this clonotype: A much larger clonotype is one base distant, so this may be a read error. J is TRBJ2-1 and V is TRBV7-8; TRBD1 aligns across 7 bases. Germline loops: CDR1 SGHVS, CDR2 FQNEAQ. The CDR3 has 13 residues. DNA for the CDR3: TGTGTCAGCAGCCCTGACAGGGTCAATGAGCAGTTCTTC. Its translation: CVSSPDRVNEQFF.